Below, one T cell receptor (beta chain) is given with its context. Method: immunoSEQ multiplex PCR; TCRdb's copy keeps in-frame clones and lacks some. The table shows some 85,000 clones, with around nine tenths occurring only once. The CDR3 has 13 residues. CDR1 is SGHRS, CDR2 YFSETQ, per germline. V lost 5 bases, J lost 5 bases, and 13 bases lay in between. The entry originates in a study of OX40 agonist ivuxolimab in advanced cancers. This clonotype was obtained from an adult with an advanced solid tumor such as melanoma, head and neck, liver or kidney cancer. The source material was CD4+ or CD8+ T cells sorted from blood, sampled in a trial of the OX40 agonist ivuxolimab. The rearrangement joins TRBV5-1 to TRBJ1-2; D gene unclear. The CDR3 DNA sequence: TGCGCCAGCAGTTCTACCCAACTTTATGGCTACACCTTC. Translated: CASSSTQLYGYTF.